Included here is one T cell receptor beta chain sequence, with context. Its antigen remains unknown. From RNA, the CDR3 regions of TCR beta chains were amplified and sequenced. An opening RT-PCR round employed HTBI primers and preceded a second-round multiplex PCR. TCRdb passed the multiplex PCR reads through MiXCR, listing each CDR3 protein once. Of hundreds of thousands of distinct CDR3 sequences in the sample, roughly 41% were seen once. The data stem from a study of Graves' ophthalmopathy and Graves' hyperthyroidism. The study's findings and limits: Separation of ophthalmopathy from stable hyperthyroidism was achieved by a 13-signature model, at roughly 88% sensitivity and under 83% specificity.

CAS ≥3, NOSPECS ≥4, moderate-to-severe activity and duration under 3 months marked donors with ophthalmopathy. PBMCs had their origin in fresh peripheral blood (approximately 9.9 ml). The CDR3 runs 14 residues. Trimming removed 2 bases from V and 5 bases from J, with 13 bases in between. The V gene's germline CDR1 is SGHKS and CDR2 YYEKEE (reference sequence). The sample consisted of peripheral blood. This receptor was obtained from an adult man with Graves' ophthalmopathy. This chain links TRBV5-5 with TRBJ2-5; D possibly corresponds to TRBD2 (5 bases). The CDR3 sequence: CASSFGEPKETQYF. Written as DNA, the CDR3 is TGTGCCAGCAGCTTCGGGGAACCGAAGGAGACCCAGTACTTC.